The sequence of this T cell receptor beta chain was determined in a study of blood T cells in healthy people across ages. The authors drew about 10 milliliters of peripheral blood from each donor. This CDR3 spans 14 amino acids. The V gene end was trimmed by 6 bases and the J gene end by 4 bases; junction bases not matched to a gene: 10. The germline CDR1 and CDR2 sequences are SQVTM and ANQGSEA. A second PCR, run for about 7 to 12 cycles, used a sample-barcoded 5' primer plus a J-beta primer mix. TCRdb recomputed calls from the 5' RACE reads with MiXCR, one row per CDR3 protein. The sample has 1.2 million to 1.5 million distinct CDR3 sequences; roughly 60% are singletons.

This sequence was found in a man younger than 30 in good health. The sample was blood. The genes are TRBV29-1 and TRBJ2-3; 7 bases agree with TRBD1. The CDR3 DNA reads TGCAGCGTCCGACAGGGAACCGTCCCAGATACGCAGTATTTT. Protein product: CSVRQGTVPDTQYF.